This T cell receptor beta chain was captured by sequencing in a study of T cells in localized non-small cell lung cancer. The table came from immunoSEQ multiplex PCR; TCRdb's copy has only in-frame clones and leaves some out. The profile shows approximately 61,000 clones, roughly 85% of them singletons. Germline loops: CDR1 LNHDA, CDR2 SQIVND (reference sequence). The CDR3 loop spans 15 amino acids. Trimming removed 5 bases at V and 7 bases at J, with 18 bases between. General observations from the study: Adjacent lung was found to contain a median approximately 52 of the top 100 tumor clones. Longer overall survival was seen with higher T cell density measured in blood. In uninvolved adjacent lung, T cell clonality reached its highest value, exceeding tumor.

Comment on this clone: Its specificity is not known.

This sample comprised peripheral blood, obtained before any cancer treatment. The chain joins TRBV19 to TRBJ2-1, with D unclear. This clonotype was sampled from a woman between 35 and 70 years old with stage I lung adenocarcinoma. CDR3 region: CASSDRARVGNEQFF. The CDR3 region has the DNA TGTGCCAGTAGTGACCGGGCACGTGTCGGGAATGAGCAGTTCTTC.